This T cell receptor (beta chain) stems from a study of T cell repertoires in cytomegalovirus infection. Study summary: Epitope selection comprised recently identified HLA-C-restricted CMV epitopes and well-studied HLA-B-restricted CMV epitopes. Public TCR beta signatures were indicative of both CMV infection and a matching HLA type.

TCRdb redid the calling of the reads with MiXCR, one entry per CDR3 protein. Here the sample spans a few hundred thousand distinct CDR3 sequences, almost 40% being singletons. Study results and caveats: Of the TCR beta families, the public ones yielded a cumulative frequency that identified carriers of CMV plus the relevant HLA. HLA-C-restricted CMV-specific TCR beta clonotypes were dominant in the ex vivo response.

As concerns this clonotype: Antigen: not known.

V lost 5 bases and J lost 3; bases outside the gene matches: 7. The CDR3 covers 15 residues. Germline CDR1 is LNHDA and CDR2 is SQIVND (reference sequence). The sequencing here drew on cultured PBMCs, taken from culture after CMV antigen stimulation. This TCR came from a human donor in good health (CMV status not recorded). Some clones in this sample may be carry-over from other donors' samples. V usage is TRBV19 and J usage is TRBJ1-5; 7 bases line up with TRBD1. In nucleotides, the CDR3 is TGTGCCAGTAGTTCCCTCGGACAGGTCAATCAGCCCCAGCATTTT. Translating gives CASSSLGQVNQPQHF.